This TCR beta chain was sequenced for a study of T-cell memory formation after mild COVID-19. Per germline, CDR1 MNHNS and CDR2 SASEGT. The V gene lost 4 bases and the J gene lost 2 bases, with 14 bases spanning the gap. CDR3 length equals 15 residues. This clonotype was seen only a few times. TCRdb reprocessed the 5' RACE reads via MiXCR and lists one record per CDR3 protein. The data show hundreds of thousands of distinct CDR3 sequences, 20% to 25% seen once. The sequencing input was PBMCs or a T cell subset sorted from them (not recorded which). This receptor was identified in a man between 18 and 29 years old who had mild COVID-19 (a few samples of this study predate the infection). Cell type and time point are not known. The chain employs TRBV6-1 and TRBJ2-5; either TRBD1 or TRBD2 may supply D (5 bases each). Here the CDR3 reads CASSGDPGPQETQYF. DNA for the CDR3: TGTGCCAGCAGTGGGGATCCGGGACCTCAAGAGACCCAGTACTTC.